The sequence of this T cell receptor (beta chain) was determined in a study of CD8+CD57+ T cells in acquired aplastic anemia. As for the study in general: Sorting CD4+ and CD8+ cells gave DNA averaging about 3.3 ug. Overall study results and limits: Overlapping CD8+ CDR3 repertoires of patients and controls contained 25 to 35 shared sequences.

A remark on this clonotype: Its antigen is not known.

It was patients with CD8+CD57+ cell expansion by flow cytometry who were chosen for sequencing. The cohort consisted entirely of patients having severe acquired aplastic anemia. Germline CDR1 and CDR2: SGHTA and FQGTGA. The CDR3 spans 12 residues. V dropped 2 bases and J dropped 7 bases, with 9 bases sitting between them. Genomic DNA, serving as template, underwent TCR beta VDJ and CDR3 profiling. TCRdb re-derived calls from the reads in MiXCR, one entry per CDR3 protein. In the table there are about 98,000 distinct CDR3 sequences, roughly 70% of which are singletons. This TCR derives from a human donor with aplastic anemia. What was sequenced was sorted CD4+, CD8+, or CD8+CD57+ T cells (not recorded which) from PBMCs. The genes are TRBV7-3 and TRBJ2-7; no clear D. CDR3 coding DNA: TGTGCCAGCAGCTTAGACTTCGGTGAGCAGTACTTC. Translated, it gives CASSLDFGEQYF.